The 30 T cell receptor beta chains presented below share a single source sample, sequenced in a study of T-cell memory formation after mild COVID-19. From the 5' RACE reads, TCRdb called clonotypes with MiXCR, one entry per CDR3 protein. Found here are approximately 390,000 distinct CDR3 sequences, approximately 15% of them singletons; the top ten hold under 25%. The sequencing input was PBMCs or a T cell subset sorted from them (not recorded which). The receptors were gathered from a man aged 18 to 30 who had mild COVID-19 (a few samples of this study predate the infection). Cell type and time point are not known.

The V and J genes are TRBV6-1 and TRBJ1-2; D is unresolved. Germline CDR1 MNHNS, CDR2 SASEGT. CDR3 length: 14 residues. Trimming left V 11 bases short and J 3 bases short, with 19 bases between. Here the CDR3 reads CAAPARGADYGYTF. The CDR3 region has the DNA TGTGCCGCACCCGCCCGCGGCGCGGACTATGGCTACACCTTC.

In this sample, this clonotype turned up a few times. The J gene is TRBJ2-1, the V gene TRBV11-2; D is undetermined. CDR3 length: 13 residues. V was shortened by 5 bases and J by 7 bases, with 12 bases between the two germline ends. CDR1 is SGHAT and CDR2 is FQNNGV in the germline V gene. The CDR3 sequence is CASSETEWNEQFF. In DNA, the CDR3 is TGTGCCAGCAGCGAGACCGAGTGGAATGAGCAGTTCTTC.

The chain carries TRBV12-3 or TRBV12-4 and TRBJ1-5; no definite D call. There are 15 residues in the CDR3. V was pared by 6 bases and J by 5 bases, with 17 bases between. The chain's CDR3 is CASSGVAGSYQPQHF. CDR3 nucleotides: TGTGCCAGCAGCGGGGTAGCGGGTTCTTATCAGCCCCAGCATTTT.

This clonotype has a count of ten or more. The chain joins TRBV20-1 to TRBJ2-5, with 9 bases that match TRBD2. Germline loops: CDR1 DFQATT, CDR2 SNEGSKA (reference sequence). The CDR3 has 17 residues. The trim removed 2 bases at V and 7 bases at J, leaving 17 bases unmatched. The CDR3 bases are TGCAGTGCTAGAAGGGATCGGACTAGCGCCGGTAACGGGACCCAGTACTTC. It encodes CSARRDRTSAGNGTQYF.

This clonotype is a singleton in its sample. The DNA for the CDR3 is TGCAGCGTTGAAAGGACAGGGTTATTTAACTATGGCTACACCTTC. This sequence encodes CSVERTGLFNYGYTF. The chain has TRBV29-1 and TRBJ1-2; 8 nucleotides match TRBD1. This CDR3 region has 15 residues. Germline CDR1 is SQVTM and CDR2 is ANQGSEA. V shed 2 bases, J shed 1 base, and the junction held 6 bases outside the gene matches. Drawing the rest from reference TRBV29-1 and TRBJ1-2, the complete variable domain is SAVISQKPSRDICQRGTSLTIQCQVDSQVTMMFWYRQQPGQSLTLIATANQGSEATYESGFVIDKFPISRPNLTFSTLTVSNMSPEDSSIYLCSVERTGLFNYGYTFGSGTRLTVV.

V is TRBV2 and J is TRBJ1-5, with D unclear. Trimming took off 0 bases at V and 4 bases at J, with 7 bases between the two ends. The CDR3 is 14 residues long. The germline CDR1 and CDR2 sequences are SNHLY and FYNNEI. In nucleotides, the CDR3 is TGTGCCAGCAGTGAAGCGGTCCTAAATCAGCCCCAGCATTTT. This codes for CASSEAVLNQPQHF.

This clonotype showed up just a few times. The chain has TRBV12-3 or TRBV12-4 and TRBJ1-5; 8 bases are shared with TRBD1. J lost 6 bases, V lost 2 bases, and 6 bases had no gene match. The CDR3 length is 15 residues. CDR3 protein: CASSLTQGVFQPQHF. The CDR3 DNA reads TGTGCCAGCAGTTTAACACAGGGGGTATTTCAGCCCCAGCATTTT.

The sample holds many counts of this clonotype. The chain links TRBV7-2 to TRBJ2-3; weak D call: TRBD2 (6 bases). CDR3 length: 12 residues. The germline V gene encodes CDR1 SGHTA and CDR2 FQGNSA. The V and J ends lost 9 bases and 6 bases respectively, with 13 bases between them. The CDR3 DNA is TGTGCCAGTAGTCCGGAGGGGGATACGCAGTATTTT. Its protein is CASSPEGDTQYF.

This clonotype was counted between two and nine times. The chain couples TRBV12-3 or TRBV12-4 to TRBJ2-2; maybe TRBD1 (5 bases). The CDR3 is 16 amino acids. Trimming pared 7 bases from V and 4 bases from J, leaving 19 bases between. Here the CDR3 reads CASTLLRGQGTGELFF. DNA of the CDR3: TGTGCCAGCACCCTCCTTAGAGGTCAGGGCACCGGGGAGCTGTTTTTT.

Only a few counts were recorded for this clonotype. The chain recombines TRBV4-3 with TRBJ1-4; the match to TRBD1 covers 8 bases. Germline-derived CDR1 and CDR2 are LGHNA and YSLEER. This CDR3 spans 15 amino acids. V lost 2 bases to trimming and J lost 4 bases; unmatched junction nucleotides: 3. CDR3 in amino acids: CASSQQGAINEKLFF. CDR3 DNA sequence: TGCGCCAGCAGCCAACAGGGGGCGATTAATGAAAAACTGTTTTTT.

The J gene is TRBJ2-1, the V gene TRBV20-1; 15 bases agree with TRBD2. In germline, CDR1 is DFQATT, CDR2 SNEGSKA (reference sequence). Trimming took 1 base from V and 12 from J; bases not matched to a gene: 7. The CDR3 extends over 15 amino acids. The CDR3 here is CSARGGLAGGGWQFF. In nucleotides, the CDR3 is TGCAGTGCTAGAGGAGGACTAGCGGGGGGGGGATGGCAGTTCTTC.

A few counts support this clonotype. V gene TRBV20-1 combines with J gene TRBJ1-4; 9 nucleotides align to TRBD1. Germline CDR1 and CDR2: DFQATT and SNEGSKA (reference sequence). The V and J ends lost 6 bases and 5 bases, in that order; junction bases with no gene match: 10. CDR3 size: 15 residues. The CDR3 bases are TGCAGTGCCCCCCCCATGGGGACAGGGAATGAAAAACTGTTTTTT. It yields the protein CSAPPMGTGNEKLFF.

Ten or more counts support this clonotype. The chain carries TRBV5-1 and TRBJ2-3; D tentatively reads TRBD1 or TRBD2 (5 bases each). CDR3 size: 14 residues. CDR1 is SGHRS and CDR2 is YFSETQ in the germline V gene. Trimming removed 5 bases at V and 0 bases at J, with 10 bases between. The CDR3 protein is CASRPGTSTDTQYF. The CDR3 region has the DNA TGCGCCAGCAGACCCGGGACCAGCACAGATACGCAGTATTTT.

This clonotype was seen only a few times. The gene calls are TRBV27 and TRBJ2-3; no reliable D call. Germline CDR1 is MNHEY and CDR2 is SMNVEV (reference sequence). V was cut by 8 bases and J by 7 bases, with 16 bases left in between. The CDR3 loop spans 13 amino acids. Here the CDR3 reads CASGNGPTYTQYF. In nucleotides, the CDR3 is TGTGCCAGCGGGAATGGGCCCACGTATACGCAGTATTTT.

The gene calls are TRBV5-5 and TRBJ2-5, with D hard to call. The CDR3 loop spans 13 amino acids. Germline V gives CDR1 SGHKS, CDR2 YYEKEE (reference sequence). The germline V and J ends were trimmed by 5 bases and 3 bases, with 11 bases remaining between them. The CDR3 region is CASSTDWEETQYF. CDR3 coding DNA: TGTGCCAGCAGTACAGATTGGGAAGAGACCCAGTACTTC.

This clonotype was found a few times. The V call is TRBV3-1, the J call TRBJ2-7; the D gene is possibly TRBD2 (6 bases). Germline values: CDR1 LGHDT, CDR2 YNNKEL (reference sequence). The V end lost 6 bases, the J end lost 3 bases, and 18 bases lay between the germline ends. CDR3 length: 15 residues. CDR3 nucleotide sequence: TGTGCCAGCAGGCCCGAGAGCGGAGGGCTCTACGAGCAGTACTTC. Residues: CASRPESGGLYEQYF.

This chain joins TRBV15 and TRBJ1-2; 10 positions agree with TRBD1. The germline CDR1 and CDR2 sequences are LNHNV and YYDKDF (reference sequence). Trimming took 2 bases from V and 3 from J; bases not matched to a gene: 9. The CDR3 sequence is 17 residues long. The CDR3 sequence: CATSRPGQGPADYGYTF. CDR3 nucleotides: TGTGCCACCAGCAGACCGGGACAGGGGCCCGCTGACTATGGCTACACCTTC.

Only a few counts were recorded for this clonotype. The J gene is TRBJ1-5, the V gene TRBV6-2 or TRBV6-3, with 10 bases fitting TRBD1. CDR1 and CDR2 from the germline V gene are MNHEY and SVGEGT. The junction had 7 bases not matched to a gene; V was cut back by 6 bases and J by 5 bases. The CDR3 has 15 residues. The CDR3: CASSRDRGPYQPQHF. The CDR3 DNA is TGTGCCAGCAGCCGGGACAGGGGCCCCTATCAGCCCCAGCATTTT.

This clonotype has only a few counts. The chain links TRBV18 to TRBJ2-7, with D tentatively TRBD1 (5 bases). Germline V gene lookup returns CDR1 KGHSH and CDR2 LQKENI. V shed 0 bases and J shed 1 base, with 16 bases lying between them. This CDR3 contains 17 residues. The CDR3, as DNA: TGTGCCAGCTCACCACCAGGGGTAGGGGAAGTATCCTACGAGCAGTACTTC. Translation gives CASSPPGVGEVSYEQYF.

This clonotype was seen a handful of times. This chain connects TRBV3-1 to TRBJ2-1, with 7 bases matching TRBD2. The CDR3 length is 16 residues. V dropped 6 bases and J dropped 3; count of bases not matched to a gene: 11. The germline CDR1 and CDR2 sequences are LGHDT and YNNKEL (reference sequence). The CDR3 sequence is CASRPRLRGDYNEQFF. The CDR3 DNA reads TGTGCCAGCAGGCCCCGACTCCGGGGGGACTACAATGAGCAGTTCTTC.

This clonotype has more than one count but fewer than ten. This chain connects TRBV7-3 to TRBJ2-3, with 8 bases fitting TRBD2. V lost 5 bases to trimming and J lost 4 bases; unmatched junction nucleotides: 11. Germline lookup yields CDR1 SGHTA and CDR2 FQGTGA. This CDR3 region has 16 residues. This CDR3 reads CASSALGAGVADTQYF. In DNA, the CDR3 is TGTGCCAGCAGCGCCCTCGGAGCGGGGGTCGCAGATACGCAGTATTTT. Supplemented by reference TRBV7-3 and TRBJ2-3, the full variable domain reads GAGVSQTPSNKVTEKGKYVELRCDPISGHTALYWYRQSLGQGPEFLIYFQGTGAADDSGLPNDRFFAVRPEGSVSTLKIQRTERGDSAVYLCASSALGAGVADTQYFGPGTRLTVL.

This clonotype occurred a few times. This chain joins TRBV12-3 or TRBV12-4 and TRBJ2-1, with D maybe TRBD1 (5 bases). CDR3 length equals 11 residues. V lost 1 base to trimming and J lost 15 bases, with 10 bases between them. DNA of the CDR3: TGTGCCAGCAGTTTAGGGGCAGGGTGGTTCTTC. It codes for CASSLGAGWFF.

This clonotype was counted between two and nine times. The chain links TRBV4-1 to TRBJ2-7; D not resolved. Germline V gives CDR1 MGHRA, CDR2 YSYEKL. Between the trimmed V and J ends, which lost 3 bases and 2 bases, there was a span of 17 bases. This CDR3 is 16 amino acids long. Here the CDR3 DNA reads TGCGCCAGCAGCCAGGAGACGTGGTCCCGAACCTACGAGCAGTACTTC. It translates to CASSQETWSRTYEQYF.

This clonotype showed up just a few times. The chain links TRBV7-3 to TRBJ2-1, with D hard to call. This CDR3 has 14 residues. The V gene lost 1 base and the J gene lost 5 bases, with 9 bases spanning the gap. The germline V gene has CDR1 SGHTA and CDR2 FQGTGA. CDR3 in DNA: TGTGCCAGCAGCTTAAATGCAGCTAACAATGAGCAGTTCTTC. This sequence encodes CASSLNAANNEQFF. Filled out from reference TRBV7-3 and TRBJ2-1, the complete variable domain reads GAGVSQTPSNKVTEKGKYVELRCDPISGHTALYWYRQSLGQGPEFLIYFQGTGAADDSGLPNDRFFAVRPEGSVSTLKIQRTERGDSAVYLCASSLNAANNEQFFGPGTRLTVL.

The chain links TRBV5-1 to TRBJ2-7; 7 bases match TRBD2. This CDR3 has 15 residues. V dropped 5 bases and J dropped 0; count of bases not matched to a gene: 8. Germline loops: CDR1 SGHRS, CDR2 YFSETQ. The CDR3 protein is CASSFGEGSSYEQYF. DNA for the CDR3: TGCGCCAGCAGTTTTGGGGAGGGGAGCTCCTACGAGCAGTACTTC.

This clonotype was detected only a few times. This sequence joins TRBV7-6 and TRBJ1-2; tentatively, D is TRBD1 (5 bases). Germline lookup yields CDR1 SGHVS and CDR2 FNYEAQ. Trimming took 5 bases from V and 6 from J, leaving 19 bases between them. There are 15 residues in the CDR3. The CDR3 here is CASSRSVVGVHGYTF. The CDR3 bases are TGTGCCAGCAGCCGGTCGGTTGTGGGGGTCCATGGCTACACCTTC.

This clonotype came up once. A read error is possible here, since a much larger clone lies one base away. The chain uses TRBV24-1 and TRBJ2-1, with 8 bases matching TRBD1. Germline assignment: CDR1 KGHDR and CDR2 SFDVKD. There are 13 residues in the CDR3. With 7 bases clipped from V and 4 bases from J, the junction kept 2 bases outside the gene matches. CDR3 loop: CATSGTGYNEQFF. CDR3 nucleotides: TGTGCCACCAGCGGGACAGGTTACAATGAGCAGTTCTTC.

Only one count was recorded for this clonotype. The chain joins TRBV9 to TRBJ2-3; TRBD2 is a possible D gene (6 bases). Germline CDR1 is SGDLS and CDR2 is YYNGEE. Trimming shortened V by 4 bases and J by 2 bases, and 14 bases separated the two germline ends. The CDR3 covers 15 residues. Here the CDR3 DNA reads TGTGCCAGCAGCCCCGGCCCGGGGGTCACAGATACGCAGTATTTT. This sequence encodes CASSPGPGVTDTQYF.

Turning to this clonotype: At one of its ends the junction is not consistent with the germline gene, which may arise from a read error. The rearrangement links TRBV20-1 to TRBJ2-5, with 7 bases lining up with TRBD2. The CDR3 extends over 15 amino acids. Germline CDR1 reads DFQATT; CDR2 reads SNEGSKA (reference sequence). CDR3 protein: CSARGSSGGRRTQYF. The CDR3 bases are TGCAGTGCCAGAGGGTCTAGCGGTGGTAGGAGGACCCAGTACTTC.

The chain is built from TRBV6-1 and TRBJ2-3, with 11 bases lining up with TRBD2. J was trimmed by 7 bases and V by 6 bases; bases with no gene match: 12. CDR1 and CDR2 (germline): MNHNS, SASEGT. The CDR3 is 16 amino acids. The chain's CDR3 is CASRNVLAGAPNTQYF. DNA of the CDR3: TGTGCCAGCAGGAACGTACTAGCGGGGGCCCCCAATACGCAGTATTTT.